This is a list of T cell receptor beta chains from one sample in a study of early stage breast cancer tumors. Assay: immunoSEQ multiplex PCR; the TCRdb copy retains only in-frame clones and omits some. The table includes about 10,000 clones, approximately 72% detected once. What was sequenced was breast tumor tissue. The receptors were gathered from a person aged 45 to 59 with breast cancer. CDR3s include the opening cysteine and the closing phenylalanine or tryptophan. A D gene is named only where the DNA matches it firmly. Size is stated for part of the rows, as once, few or many counts, or as a class when the clone is expanded.

15,once,TRBV4-1,TRBJ1-6,TRBD1,TGCGCCAGCAGCCAAGCGACAGGGGATAATTCACCCCTCCACTTT,CASSQATGDNSPLHF
16,.,TRBV10-3,TRBJ2-2,TRBD1,TGTGCCATCAGTAGAACAGGGGGCGGGAACACCGGGGAGCTGTTTTTT,CAISRTGGGNTGELFF
12,.,TRBV2,TRBJ1-2,.,TGTGCCAGCAGTCTACGCCCCGCTGGCTACACCTTC,CASSLRPAGYTF
13,.,TRBV11-3,TRBJ2-3,.,TGTGCCAGCAGCTCTGACAGGACAGATACGCAGTATTTT,CASSSDRTDTQYF
16,.,TRBV9,TRBJ2-1,.,TGTGCCAGCAGCGCTGGCGAAGGGGTCCACTACAATGAGCAGTTCTTC,CASSAGEGVHYNEQFF
13,few,TRBV7-9,TRBJ1-6,TRBD1,TGTGCCAGCTCCCCCGGGACAGCCGGACCCCTCCACTTT,CASSPGTAGPLHF
16,.,TRBV4-1,TRBJ2-7,TRBD1,TGCGCCAGCAGCCAAGAAAAGTGGACAGGGGACGACGAGCAGTACTTC,CASSQEKWTGDDEQYF
17,.,TRBV5-1,TRBJ2-2,TRBD1,TGCGCCAGCAGCTTGAGGTGGACAGGGGAGATGACCGGGGAGCTGTTTTTT,CASSLRWTGEMTGELFF
14,.,TRBV5-4,TRBJ1-4,TRBD1,TGTGCCAGCAGCTCAGACAGGGGAGGTGAAAAACTGTTTTTT,CASSSDRGGEKLFF
18,.,TRBV5-1,TRBJ2-1,TRBD1,TGCGCCAGCAGCCCCAATCCGGACAGGGGGCAGGGGTACAATGAGCAGTTCTTC,CASSPNPDRGQGYNEQFF
14,.,TRBV11-1,TRBJ1-6,.,TGTGCCAGCAGCTTAAGAGACACTAATTCACCCCTCCACTTT,CASSLRDTNSPLHF
15,.,TRBV18,TRBJ2-7,.,TGTGCCAGCTCACCATTTGCGGGAAGCTCCTACGAGCAGTACTTC,CASSPFAGSSYEQYF
24,.,TRBV15,TRBJ2-5,TRBD2,TGTGCCACCAGCAGACTAATCGTGGGAAATAGCGGGAGGGCCTATCTAATTGTTCGTGAGACCCAGTACTTC,CATSRLIVGNSGRAYLIVRETQYF
13,few,TRBV6-4,TRBJ1-5,.,TGTGCCAGCAGTGACAGGGTCATTGAGCCCCAGCATTTT,CASSDRVIEPQHF
18,.,TRBV19,TRBJ2-3,.,TGTGCCAGTAGTATAATTCGCCTGGCCAGGGATCGCACAGATACGCAGTATTTT,CASSIIRLARDRTDTQYF
14,few,TRBV10-3,TRBJ1-2,TRBD1,TGTGCCATCAGTGAACAGGGACAGGGCGATGGCTACACCTTC,CAISEQGQGDGYTF